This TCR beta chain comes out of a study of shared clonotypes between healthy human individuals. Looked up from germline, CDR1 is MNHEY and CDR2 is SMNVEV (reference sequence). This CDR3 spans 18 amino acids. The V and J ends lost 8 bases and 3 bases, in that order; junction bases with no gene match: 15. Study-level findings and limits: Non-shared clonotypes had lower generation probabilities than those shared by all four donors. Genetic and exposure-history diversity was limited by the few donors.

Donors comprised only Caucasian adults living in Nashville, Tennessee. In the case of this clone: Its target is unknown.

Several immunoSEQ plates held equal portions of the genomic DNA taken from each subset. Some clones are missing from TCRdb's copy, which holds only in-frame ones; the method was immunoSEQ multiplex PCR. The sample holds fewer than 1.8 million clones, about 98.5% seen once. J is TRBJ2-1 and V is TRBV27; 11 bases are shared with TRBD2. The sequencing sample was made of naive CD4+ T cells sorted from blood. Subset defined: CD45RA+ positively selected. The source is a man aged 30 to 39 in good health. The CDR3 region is CASELGTSGSPHYNEQFF. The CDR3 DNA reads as TGTGCCAGCGAGTTAGGAACTAGCGGGAGTCCACACTACAATGAGCAGTTCTTC.